This T cell receptor (beta chain) was found in a study of shared clonotypes between healthy human individuals. Germline V gene sequence: CDR1 DFQATT, CDR2 SNEGSKA (reference sequence). The length of the CDR3 is 11 residues. The V and J ends lost 7 bases and 8 bases respectively, with 14 bases between them. The test was conducted at deep level. In the original analysis: Junction-only sequences without quality scores came from ImmunoSEQ, so filtering differed. Sequencing was performed with immunoSEQ multiplex PCR; in TCRdb, only in-frame clones are kept and a portion is missing. V, J and clone size reflect that table, while D and trimming were determined from the DNA. The data hold roughly 700,000 clones, with about nine tenths observed a single time. About this clone itself: The sample contains more than one DNA sequence encoding this CDR3.

Input material: memory CD8+ T cells from PBMCs. Subset: CD45RO+ cells pooled with CCR7-negative TemRA cells. The genes are TRBV20-1 and TRBJ1-2; D gene uncertain. The origin of this receptor is a man between 18 and 29 years old in good health. Some clones in this sample may be carry-over from other donors' samples. The CDR3 sequence: CSVREGYGYTF. The CDR3, as DNA: TGCAGTGTTCGGGAAGGCTACGGCTACACCTTC.